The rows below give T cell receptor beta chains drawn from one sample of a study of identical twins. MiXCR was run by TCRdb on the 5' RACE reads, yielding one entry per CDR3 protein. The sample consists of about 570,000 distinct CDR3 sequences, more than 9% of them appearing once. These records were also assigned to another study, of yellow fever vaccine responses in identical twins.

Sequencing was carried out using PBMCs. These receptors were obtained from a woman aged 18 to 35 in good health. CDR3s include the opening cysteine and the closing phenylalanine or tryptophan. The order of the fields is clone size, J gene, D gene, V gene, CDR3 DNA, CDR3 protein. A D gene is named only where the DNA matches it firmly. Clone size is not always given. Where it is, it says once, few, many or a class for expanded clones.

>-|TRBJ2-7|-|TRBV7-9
TGTGCCAGCCTGGGGGCCTCCTACGAGCAGTACTTC
CASLGASYEQYF
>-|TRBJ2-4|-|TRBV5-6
TGTGCCAGCAGCTTCGGCCTGGGGAACATTCAGTACTTC
CASSFGLGNIQYF
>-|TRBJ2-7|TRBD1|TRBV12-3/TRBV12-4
TGTGCCAGCAGTTTGAGCCAGGGGGCTCACGAGCAGTACTTC
CASSLSQGAHEQYF
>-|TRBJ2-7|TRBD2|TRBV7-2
TGTGCCAGCGGACTAGCGGACTACGAGCAGTACTTC
CASGLADYEQYF
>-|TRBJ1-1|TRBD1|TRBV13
TGTGCCAGCAGCGGACCCGGGACAGGTGACACTGAAGCTTTCTTT
CASSGPGTGDTEAFF
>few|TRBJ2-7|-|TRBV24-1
TGTGCCACCAGCGATCGGGACAACGGTTACGAGCAGTACTTC
CATSDRDNGYEQYF
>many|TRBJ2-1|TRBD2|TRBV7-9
TGTGCCAGCAGCCGTGGGACTAGCTCCCACAATGAGCAGTTCTTC
CASSRGTSSHNEQFF
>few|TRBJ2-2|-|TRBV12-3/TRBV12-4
TGTGCCAGCAGTTTTCGGGGGGCATACGGGGAGCTGTTTTTT
CASSFRGAYGELFF
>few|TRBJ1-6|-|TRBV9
TGTGCCAGCAGCCCGCGGGACGGCGCCTATAATTCACCCCTCCACTTT
CASSPRDGAYNSPLHF
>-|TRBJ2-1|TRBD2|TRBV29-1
TGCAGCGACGGAACCCAGGGACTAGCCTACAATGAGCAGTTCTTC
CSDGTQGLAYNEQFF
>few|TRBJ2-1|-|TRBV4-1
TGCGCCAGCAGCCAAGATCGCTTATACGGAGGTGAGCAGTTCTTC
CASSQDRLYGGEQFF